Listed below are T cell receptor beta chains from one sample, sequenced in a study of naive and memory T cell subsets. TCRdb itself ran the UMI-ligation and nested PCR reads through MiXCR, one entry per CDR3 protein. The profile covers about 85,000 distinct CDR3 sequences, with about an eighth appearing a single time and about 0.9% taken by the ten largest. Material for sequencing was central memory CD4+ T cells from blood. Receptors originate from a human donor in good health. Each CDR3 is given with its conserved first and last residue. The order of the fields is J gene, V gene, clone size, D gene, CDR3 DNA, CDR3 protein. D genes are given only for firm matches. Clone size is shown for a subset of rows, as once, few, many or a class of expanded clone.

J: TRBJ2-3; V: TRBV10-3; size: many; D: TRBD2; DNA: TGTGCCATCAGTGCCGCCGGGACTAGCGGCACAGATACGCAGTATTTT; CDR3: CAISAAGTSGTDTQYF
J: TRBJ1-2; V: TRBV19; size: .; D: TRBD1; DNA: TGTGCCAGTAGCCGGACAGGCTTCAACTATGGCTACACCTTC; CDR3: CASSRTGFNYGYTF
J: TRBJ2-7; V: TRBV6-6; size: few; D: TRBD1; DNA: TGTGCCAGCAGGGACGACAGGGGGCGCTACGAGCAGTACTTC; CDR3: CASRDDRGRYEQYF
J: TRBJ2-1; V: TRBV14; size: few; D: .; DNA: TGTGCCAGCAGCCAAGATTTCGGGCGATACAATGAGCAGTTCTTC; CDR3: CASSQDFGRYNEQFF
J: TRBJ1-4; V: TRBV6-6; size: few; D: .; DNA: TGTGCCAGCATTAGAGAGGGTGGGGGTAATGAAAAACTGTTTTTT; CDR3: CASIREGGGNEKLFF
J: TRBJ1-1; V: TRBV6-5; size: many; D: .; DNA: TGTGCCAGCCATCCCTCCTTGGCCGGGACTGAAGCTTTCTTT; CDR3: CASHPSLAGTEAFF
J: TRBJ2-3; V: TRBV28; size: few; D: .; DNA: TGTGCCAGCGGCGGGAGCACAGATACGCAGTATTTT; CDR3: CASGGSTDTQYF
J: TRBJ2-7; V: TRBV29-1; size: few; D: .; DNA: TGCAGCGTTGAAAAGACCTACGAGCAGTACTTC; CDR3: CSVEKTYEQYF
J: TRBJ2-3; V: TRBV20-1; size: many; D: .; DNA: TGCAGTGCTAGAGCCAGAGGAACCACAGATACGCAGTATTTT; CDR3: CSARARGTTDTQYF
J: TRBJ2-1; V: TRBV27; size: .; D: TRBD2; DNA: TGTGCCAGCAGTTTATACAAAGCGGGAGGGCCCGGGGTAGGCAATGAGCAGTTCTTC; CDR3: CASSLYKAGGPGVGNEQFF